These 15 T cell receptor beta chains were all obtained from the same sample, sequenced in a study of cytomegalovirus exposure and HLA in healthy donors. A multiplex PCR was run with 60 Vbeta primers and 13 Jbeta primers. Here immunoSEQ multiplex PCR was the method, and the copy in TCRdb shows in-frame clones only, minus some. Here the sample spans about 160,000 clones, roughly 85% being singletons. Source material: PBMCs. The receptors shown here come from a man aged 35-49 years in good health and CMV-seronegative.

The rearrangement uses TRBV10-2 and TRBJ2-1; TRBD2 aligns across 7 bases. Unmatched junction bases numbered 11, after V lost 4 bases and J lost 5 bases. The CDR3 covers 16 residues. Germline CDR1 is WSHSY and CDR2 is SAAADI. CDR3 sequence: CASSGVRKRGNNEQFF. CDR3 in DNA: TGCGCCAGCAGTGGAGTGCGGAAGCGGGGTAACAATGAGCAGTTCTTC.

V usage is TRBV5-6 and J usage is TRBJ1-4; D may be TRBD1 (6 bases). The CDR3 extends over 16 amino acids. V shed 0 bases and J shed 2 bases, with 11 bases lying between them. Germline V CDR1 and CDR2: SGHDT, YYEEEE. Written as DNA, the CDR3 is TGTGCCAGCAGCTTGGAGCAGGGGTCCACTAATGAAAAACTGTTTTTT. Amino acid sequence: CASSLEQGSTNEKLFF.

This clone was recorded once. The chain is built from TRBV5-8 and TRBJ1-1; 7 bases are a match to TRBD1. CDR1 and CDR2 from the germline V gene are SGHTS and YDEGEE. V trimming: 4 bases; J trimming: 7 bases; junction bases outside the gene matches: 13. The CDR3 loop spans 15 amino acids. The CDR3 DNA is TGTGCCAGCAGCAGACAGGGCGCTTGGGATGGTGAAGCTTTCTTT. Its translation: CASSRQGAWDGEAFF.

The chain links TRBV11-3 to TRBJ2-2; D might be TRBD1 (6 bases). The length of the CDR3 is 15 residues. CDR1 is SGHNT, CDR2 YENEEA, per germline. Trimming cost V 3 bases and J 4 bases, with 12 bases left between them. The CDR3 reads CASSLTGTTTGELFF. For the CDR3, the DNA is TGTGCCAGCAGCTTGACCGGGACAACCACCGGGGAGCTGTTTTTT.

This clone was seen more than once but under ten times. This chain links TRBV5-5 with TRBJ2-7, with D perhaps matching TRBD1 (6 bases). The CDR3 is made up of 16 amino acids. Germline V gene data show CDR1 as SGHKS and CDR2 as YYEKEE (reference sequence). V dropped 4 bases and J dropped 2 bases, with 19 bases sitting between them. The CDR3 reads CASSRQANRPPYEQYF. For the CDR3, the DNA is TGTGCCAGCAGCAGACAGGCTAATCGACCACCCTACGAGCAGTACTTC.

The sample holds a few counts of this clone. J is TRBJ2-5 and V is TRBV10-3, with D tentatively TRBD2 (5 bases). There are 15 residues in the CDR3. Trimming stripped 7 bases from V and 1 base from J, with 16 bases between. Germline CDR1 and CDR2: ENHRY and SYGVKD. CDR3 coding DNA: TGTGCCATCAATGATGGGCGGGCCTTCCAAGAGACCCAGTACTTC. It is translated as CAINDGRAFQETQYF.

The chain recombines TRBV7-8 with TRBJ1-1, with D uncertain. Trimming stripped 1 base from V and 6 bases from J, with 12 bases between. CDR1 SGHVS and CDR2 FQNEAQ come from the germline V gene. The CDR3 loop spans 14 amino acids. The CDR3 DNA reads as TGTGCCAGCAGCTTAGGGGTGAGGGAATCTGAAGCTTTCTTT. It is translated as CASSLGVRESEAFF.

The chain has TRBV6-5 and TRBJ2-7; TRBD2 aligns across 9 bases. Trimming at V came to 2 bases and at J to 2 bases, leaving 4 bases not matched to a gene. This CDR3 has 15 amino acids. Germline-derived CDR1 and CDR2 are MNHEY and SVGAGI. The CDR3 coding sequence is TGTGCCAGCAGTTACGCAGGACTAGCGACCTACGAGCAGTACTTC. Protein sequence: CASSYAGLATYEQYF.

CDR3 loop: CASSAYTSGTDTQYF. CDR3 nucleotide sequence: TGTGCCAGCAGCGCTTATACTAGCGGCACAGATACGCAGTATTTT. The chain is built from TRBV7-2 and TRBJ2-3; 7 bases match TRBD2. The CDR3 totals 15 residues. Germline-derived CDR1 and CDR2 are SGHTA and FQGNSA. V dropped 5 bases and J dropped 1; count of bases not matched to a gene: 6.

V is TRBV11-1 and J is TRBJ2-7, with TRBD2 identical over 9 bases. Germline CDR1 and CDR2: SGHAT and FQDESV (reference sequence). V was pared by 5 bases and J by 2 bases, with 16 bases of the junction left unmatched. The CDR3 sequence is 18 residues long. CDR3 amino acids: CASSEGRALAGPTYEQYF. DNA for the CDR3: TGTGCCAGCAGCGAAGGTAGGGCCCTAGCGGGACCTACCTACGAGCAGTACTTC.

The gene calls are TRBV4-1 and TRBJ2-7; a possible D gene is TRBD2 (6 bases). The V end was cut by 5 bases, the J end by 5 bases, with 13 bases between. Germline CDR1 is MGHRA and CDR2 is YSYEKL. The CDR3 sequence is 13 residues long. DNA for the CDR3: TGCGCCAGCAGCTCCCAAAGGAGGGACGAGCAGTACTTC. Residues: CASSSQRRDEQYF.

This clone was seen a few times. The chain recombines TRBV7-9 with TRBJ2-7; possible D gene TRBD1, 5 bases. This CDR3 region has 13 residues. The germline gives CDR1 SEHNR, CDR2 FQNEAQ (reference sequence). Trimming removed 1 base at V and 6 bases at J, with 10 bases between. The CDR3 reads CASSLVQGGEQYF. The CDR3 bases are TGTGCCAGCAGCTTAGTCCAGGGCGGCGAGCAGTACTTC.

The chain links TRBV27 to TRBJ2-6; perhaps TRBD1 as D (6 bases). The CDR3 is 15 residues long. CDR1 is MNHEY and CDR2 is SMNVEV in the germline V gene (reference sequence). Trimming took off 2 bases at V and 4 bases at J, with 9 bases between the two ends. CDR3 in amino acids: CASSLQGNGANVLTF. The CDR3 DNA reads as TGTGCCAGCAGTTTACAGGGGAACGGGGCCAACGTCCTGACTTTC.

This chain's CDR3 is CASRGGTLQETQYF. The CDR3 DNA sequence: TGTGCCAGCAGGGGGGGGACTCTCCAAGAGACCCAGTACTTC. This sequence joins TRBV28 and TRBJ2-5, with TRBD2 matching over 7 bases. The germline V gene encodes CDR1 MDHEN and CDR2 SYDVKM. The junction had 5 bases not matched to a gene; V was cut back by 6 bases and J by 1 base. The CDR3 loop spans 14 amino acids.

V usage is TRBV7-6 and J usage is TRBJ2-2, with D hard to call. This CDR3 is 13 amino acids long. The germline V gene encodes CDR1 SGHVS and CDR2 FNYEAQ. Trimming cost V 2 bases and J 1 base, with 2 bases left between them. CDR3 in DNA: TGTGCCAGCAGCTTACTGAACACCGGGGAGCTGTTTTTT. This gives the protein CASSLLNTGELFF.